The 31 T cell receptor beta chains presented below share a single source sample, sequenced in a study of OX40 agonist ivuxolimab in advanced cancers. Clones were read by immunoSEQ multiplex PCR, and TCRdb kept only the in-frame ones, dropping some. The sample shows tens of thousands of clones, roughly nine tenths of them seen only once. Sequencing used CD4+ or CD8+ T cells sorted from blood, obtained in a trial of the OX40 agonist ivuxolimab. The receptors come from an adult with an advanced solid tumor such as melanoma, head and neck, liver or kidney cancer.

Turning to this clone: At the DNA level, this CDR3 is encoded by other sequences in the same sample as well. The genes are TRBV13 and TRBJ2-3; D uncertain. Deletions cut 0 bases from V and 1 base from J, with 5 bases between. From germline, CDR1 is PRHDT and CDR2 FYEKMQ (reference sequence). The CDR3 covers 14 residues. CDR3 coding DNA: TGTGCCAGCAGCTTAGGACGGGGCACAGATACGCAGTATTTT. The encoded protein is CASSLGRGTDTQYF.

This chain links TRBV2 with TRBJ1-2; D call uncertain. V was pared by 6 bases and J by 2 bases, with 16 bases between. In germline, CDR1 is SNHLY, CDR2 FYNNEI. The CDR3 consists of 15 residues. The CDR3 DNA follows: TGTGCCAGCAGCTCCGGACGCCTGGGGAACTATGGCTACACCTTC. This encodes CASSSGRLGNYGYTF. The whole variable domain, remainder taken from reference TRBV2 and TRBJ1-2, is EPEVTQTPSHQVTQMGQEVILRCVPISNHLYFYWYRQILGQKVEFLVSFYNNEISEKSEIFDDQFSVERPDGSNFTLKIRSTKLEDSAMYFCASSSGRLGNYGYTFGSGTRLTVV.

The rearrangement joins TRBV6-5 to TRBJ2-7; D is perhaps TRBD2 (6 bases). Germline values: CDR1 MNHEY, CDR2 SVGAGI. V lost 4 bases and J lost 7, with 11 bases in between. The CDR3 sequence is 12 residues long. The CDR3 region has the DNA TGTGCCAGCAGTTTAGGGGCGGGGGAGCAGTACTTC. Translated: CASSLGAGEQYF.

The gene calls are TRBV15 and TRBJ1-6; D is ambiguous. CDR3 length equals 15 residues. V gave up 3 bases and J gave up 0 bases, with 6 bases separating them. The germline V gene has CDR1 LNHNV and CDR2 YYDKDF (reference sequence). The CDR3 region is CATSSRDSYNSPLHF. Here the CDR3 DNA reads TGTGCCACCAGCAGCCGGGACTCCTATAATTCACCCCTCCACTTT.

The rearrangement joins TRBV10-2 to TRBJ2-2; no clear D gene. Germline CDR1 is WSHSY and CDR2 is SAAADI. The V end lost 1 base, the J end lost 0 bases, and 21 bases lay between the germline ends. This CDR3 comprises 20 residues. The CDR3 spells CASSEFPLTARESNTGELFF. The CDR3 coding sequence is TGCGCCAGCAGTGAGTTCCCTCTCACCGCACGTGAATCGAACACCGGGGAGCTGTTTTTT.

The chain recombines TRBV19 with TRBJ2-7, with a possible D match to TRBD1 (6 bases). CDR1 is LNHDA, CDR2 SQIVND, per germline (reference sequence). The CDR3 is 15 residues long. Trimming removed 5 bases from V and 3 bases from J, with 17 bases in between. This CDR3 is CASSPGPGVLYEQYF. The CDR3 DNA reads TGTGCCAGTAGTCCCGGGCCAGGGGTTCTCTACGAGCAGTACTTC.

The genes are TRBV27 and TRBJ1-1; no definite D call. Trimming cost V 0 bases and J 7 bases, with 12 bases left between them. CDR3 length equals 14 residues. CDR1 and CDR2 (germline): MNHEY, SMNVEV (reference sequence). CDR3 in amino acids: CASSLSLNTIEAFF. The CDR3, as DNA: TGTGCCAGCAGTTTATCGTTGAATACGATTGAAGCTTTCTTT.

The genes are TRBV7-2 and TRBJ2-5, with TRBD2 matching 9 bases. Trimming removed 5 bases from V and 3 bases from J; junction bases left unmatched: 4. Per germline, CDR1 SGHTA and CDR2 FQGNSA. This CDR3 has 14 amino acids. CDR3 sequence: CASSPIAGEETQYF. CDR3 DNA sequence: TGTGCCAGCAGCCCCATAGCGGGAGAAGAGACCCAGTACTTC.

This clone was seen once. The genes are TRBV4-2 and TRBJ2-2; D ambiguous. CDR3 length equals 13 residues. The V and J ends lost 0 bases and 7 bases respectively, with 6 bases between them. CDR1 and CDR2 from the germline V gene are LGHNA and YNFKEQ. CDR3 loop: CASSQEPGGELFF. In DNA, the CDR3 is TGTGCCAGCAGCCAAGAACCAGGCGGGGAGCTGTTTTTT.

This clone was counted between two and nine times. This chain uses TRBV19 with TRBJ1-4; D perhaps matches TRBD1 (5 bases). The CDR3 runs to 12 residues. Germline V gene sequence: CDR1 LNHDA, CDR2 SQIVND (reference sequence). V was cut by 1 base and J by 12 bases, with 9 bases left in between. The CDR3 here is CASSIVGDELFF. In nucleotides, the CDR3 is TGTGCCAGTAGTATAGTAGGGGATGAACTGTTTTTT.

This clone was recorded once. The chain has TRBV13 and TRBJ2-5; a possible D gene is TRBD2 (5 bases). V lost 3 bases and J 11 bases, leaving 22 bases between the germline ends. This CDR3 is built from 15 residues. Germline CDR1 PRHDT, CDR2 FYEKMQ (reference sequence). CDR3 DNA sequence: TGTGCCAGCAGCTTGAGAGGGAGTCTCGTATGGGAGCAGTACTTC. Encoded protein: CASSLRGSLVWEQYF.

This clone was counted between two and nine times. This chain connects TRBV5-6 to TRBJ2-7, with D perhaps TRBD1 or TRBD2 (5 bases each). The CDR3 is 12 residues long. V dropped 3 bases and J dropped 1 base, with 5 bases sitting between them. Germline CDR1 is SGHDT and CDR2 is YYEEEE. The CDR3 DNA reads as TGTGCCAGCAGCTGGGGGTCCTACGAGCAGTACTTC. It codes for CASSWGSYEQYF.

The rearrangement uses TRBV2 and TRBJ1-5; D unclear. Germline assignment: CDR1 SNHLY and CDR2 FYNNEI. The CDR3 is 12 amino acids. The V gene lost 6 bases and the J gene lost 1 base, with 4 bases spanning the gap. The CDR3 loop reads CASRESNQPQHF. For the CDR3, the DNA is TGTGCCAGCAGGGAAAGCAATCAGCCCCAGCATTTT.

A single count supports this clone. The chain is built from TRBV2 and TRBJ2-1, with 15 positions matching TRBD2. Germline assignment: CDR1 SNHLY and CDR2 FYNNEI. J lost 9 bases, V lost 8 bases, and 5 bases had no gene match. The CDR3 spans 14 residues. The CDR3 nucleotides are TGTGCCAGCCAAGGACTAGCGGGAGGGAGTGAGCAGTTCTTC. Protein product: CASQGLAGGSEQFF.

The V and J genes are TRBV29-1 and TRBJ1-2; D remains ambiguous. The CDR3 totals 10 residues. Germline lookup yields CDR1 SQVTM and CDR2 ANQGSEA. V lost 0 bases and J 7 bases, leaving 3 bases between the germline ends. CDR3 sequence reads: CSVEDTGYTF. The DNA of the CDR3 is TGCAGCGTTGAAGATACTGGCTACACCTTC.

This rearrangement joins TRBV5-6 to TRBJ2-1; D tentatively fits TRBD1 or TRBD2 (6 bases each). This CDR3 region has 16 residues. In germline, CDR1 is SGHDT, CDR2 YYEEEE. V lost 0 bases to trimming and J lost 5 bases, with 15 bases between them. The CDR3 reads CASSLGWGAWNNEQFF. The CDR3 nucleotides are TGTGCCAGCAGCTTGGGGTGGGGGGCGTGGAACAATGAGCAGTTCTTC.

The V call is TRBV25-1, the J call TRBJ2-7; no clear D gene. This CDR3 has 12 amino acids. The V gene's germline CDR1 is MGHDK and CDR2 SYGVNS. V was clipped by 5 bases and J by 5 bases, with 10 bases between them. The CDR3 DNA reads TGTGCCAGCAGTTGGACCTCTAACGAGCAGTACTTC. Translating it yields CASSWTSNEQYF.

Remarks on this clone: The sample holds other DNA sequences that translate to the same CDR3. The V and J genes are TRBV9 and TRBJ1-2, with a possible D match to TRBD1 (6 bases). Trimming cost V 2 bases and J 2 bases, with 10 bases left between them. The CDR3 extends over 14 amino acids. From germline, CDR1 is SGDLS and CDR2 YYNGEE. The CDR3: CASSVAGANYGYTF. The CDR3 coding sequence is TGTGCCAGCAGCGTTGCAGGGGCCAACTATGGCTACACCTTC.

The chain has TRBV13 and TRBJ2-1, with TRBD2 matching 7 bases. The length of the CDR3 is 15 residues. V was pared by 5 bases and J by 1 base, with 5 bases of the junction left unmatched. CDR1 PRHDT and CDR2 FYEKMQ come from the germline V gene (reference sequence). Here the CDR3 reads CASSGQRGSYNEQFF. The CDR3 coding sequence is TGTGCCAGCAGCGGGCAGCGGGGTTCCTACAATGAGCAGTTCTTC.

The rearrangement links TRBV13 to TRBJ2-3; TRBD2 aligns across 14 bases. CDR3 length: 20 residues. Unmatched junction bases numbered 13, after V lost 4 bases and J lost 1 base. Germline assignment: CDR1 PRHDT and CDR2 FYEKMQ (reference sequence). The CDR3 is CASSSLIWTSGGRGTDTQYF. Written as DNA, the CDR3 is TGTGCCAGCAGCTCCCTAATATGGACTAGCGGGGGGCGGGGCACAGATACGCAGTATTTT.

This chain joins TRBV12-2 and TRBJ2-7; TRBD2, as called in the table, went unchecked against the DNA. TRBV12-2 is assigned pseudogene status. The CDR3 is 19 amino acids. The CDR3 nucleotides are TGTGCAAGTCGCTGGCTGACTAGCGGGATTTCCCCGAGCTCCTACGAGCAGTACTTC. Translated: CASRWLTSGISPSSYEQYF.

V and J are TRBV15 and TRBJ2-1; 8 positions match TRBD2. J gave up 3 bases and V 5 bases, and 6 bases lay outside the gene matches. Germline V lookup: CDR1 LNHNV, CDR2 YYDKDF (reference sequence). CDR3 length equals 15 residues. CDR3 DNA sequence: TGTGCCACCAGCCCCCGGACTAGCAGCTACAATGAGCAGTTCTTC. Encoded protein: CATSPRTSSYNEQFF.

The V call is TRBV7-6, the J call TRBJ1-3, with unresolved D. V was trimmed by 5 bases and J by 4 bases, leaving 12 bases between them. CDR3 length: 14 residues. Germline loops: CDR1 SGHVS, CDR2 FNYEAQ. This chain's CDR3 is CASSPTGRGNTIYF. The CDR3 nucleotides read TGTGCCAGCAGCCCGACCGGGAGAGGAAACACCATATATTTT.

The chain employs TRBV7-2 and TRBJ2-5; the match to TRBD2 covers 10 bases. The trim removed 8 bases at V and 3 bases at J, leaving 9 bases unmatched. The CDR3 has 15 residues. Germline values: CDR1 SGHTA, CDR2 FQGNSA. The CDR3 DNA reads TGTGCCAGCGAGAGTGGTCTAGCGGGAGAAGAGACCCAGTACTTC. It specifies CASESGLAGEETQYF.

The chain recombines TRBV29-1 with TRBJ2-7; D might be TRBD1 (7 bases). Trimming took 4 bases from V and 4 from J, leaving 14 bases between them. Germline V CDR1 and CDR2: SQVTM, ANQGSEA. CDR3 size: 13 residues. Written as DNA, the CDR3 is TGCAGCGTTGTGGCAGGGGGGCTTTACGAGCAGTACTTC. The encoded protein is CSVVAGGLYEQYF.

This CDR3 reads CASSSRWNTEAFF. The CDR3 DNA reads TGTGCCAGCTCATCGAGGTGGAACACTGAAGCTTTCTTT. The chain has TRBV18 and TRBJ1-1; D gene unclear. V was shortened by 5 bases and J by 1 base, with 8 bases between the two germline ends. CDR1 is KGHSH and CDR2 is LQKENI in the germline V gene. The CDR3 covers 13 residues.

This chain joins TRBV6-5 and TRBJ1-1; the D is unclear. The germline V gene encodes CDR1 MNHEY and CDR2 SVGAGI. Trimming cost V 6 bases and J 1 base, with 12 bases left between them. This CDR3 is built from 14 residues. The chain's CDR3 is CASSPWTANTEAFF. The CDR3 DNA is TGTGCCAGCAGCCCATGGACGGCGAACACTGAAGCTTTCTTT.

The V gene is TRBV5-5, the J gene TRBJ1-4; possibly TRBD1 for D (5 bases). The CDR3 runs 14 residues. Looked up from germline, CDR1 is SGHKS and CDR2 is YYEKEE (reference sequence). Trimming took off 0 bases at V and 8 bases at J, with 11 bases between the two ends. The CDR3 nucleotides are TGTGCCAGCAGCTTGGTGGGGGGGAACGAAAAACTGTTTTTT. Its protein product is CASSLVGGNEKLFF.

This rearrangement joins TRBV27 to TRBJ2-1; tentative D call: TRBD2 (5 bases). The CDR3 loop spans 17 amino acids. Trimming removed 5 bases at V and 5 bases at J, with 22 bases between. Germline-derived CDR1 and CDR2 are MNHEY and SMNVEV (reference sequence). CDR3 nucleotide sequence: TGTGCCAGCAGTCCGGTCCCGGGCCTAGCCGGCAACAATGAGCAGTTCTTC. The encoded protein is CASSPVPGLAGNNEQFF.

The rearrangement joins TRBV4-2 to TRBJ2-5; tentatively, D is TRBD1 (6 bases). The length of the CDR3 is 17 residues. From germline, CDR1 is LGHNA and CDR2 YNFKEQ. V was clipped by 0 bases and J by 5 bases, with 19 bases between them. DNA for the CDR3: TGTGCCAGCAGCCAAGATATCGGTTACAGGGCGGTGGAGACCCAGTACTTC. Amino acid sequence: CASSQDIGYRAVETQYF.

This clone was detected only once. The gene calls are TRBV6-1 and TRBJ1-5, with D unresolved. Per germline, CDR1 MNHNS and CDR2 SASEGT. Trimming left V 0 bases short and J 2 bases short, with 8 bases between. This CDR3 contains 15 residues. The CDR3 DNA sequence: TGTGCCAGCAGTGAAGCACCTGTTCGCAATCAGCCCCAGCATTTT. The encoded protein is CASSEAPVRNQPQHF.